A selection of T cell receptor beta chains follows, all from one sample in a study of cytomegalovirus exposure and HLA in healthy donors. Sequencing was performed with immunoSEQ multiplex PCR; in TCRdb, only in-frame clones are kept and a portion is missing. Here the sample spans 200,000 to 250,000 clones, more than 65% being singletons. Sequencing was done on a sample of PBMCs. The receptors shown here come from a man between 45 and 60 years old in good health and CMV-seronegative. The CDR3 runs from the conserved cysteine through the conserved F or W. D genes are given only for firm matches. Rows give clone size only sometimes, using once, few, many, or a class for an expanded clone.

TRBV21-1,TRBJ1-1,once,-,CASLLTGHPYTEAFF,TGTGCCAGCCTACTAACGGGACACCCCTACACTGAAGCTTTCTTT
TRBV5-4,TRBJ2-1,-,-,CASSPDSYSYNEQFF,TGTGCCAGCAGCCCAGACTCCTACTCCTACAATGAGCAGTTCTTC
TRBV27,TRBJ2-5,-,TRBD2,CASSSVAGWGETQYF,TGTGCCAGCAGTTCCGTAGCGGGATGGGGGGAGACCCAGTACTTC
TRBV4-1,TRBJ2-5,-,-,CASSQDQRVRETQYF,TGCGCCAGCAGCCAAGATCAGAGGGTCCGAGAGACCCAGTACTTC
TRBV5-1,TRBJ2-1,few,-,CASSSGSGVGHEQFF,TGCGCCAGCAGCTCAGGCAGTGGGGTGGGGCATGAGCAGTTCTTC
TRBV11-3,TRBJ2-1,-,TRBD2,CASSLSGYNEQFF,TGTGCCAGCAGCCTTAGCGGGTACAATGAGCAGTTCTTC
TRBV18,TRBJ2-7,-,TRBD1,CASSQEGQVTSYEQYF,TGTGCCAGCTCACAGGAAGGACAGGTAACCTCCTACGAGCAGTACTTC
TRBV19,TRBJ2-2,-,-,CASSIVQGNTGELFF,TGTGCCAGTAGTATCGTACAGGGGAACACCGGGGAGCTGTTTTTT
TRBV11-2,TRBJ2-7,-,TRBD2,CASSLIAGSRGEQYF,TGTGCCAGCAGCTTAATAGCGGGAAGCCGGGGTGAGCAGTACTTC
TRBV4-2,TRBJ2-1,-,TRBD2,CASSQGGVGEQFF,TGTGCCAGCAGCCAGGGAGGGGTGGGTGAGCAGTTCTTC
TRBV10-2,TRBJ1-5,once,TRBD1,CASSGTGETSQPQHF,TGCGCCAGCAGTGGGACAGGGGAGACGAGTCAGCCCCAGCATTTT
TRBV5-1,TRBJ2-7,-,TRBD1,CASSLADRVEQYF,TGCGCCAGCAGCTTGGCCGACAGGGTCGAGCAGTACTTC
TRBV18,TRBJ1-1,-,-,CASSPQKETEAFF,TGTGCCAGCTCACCACAGAAGGAGACTGAAGCTTTCTTT
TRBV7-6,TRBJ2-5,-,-,CASSLAGGETQYF,TGTGCCAGCAGCTTAGCGGGAGGAGAGACCCAGTACTTC
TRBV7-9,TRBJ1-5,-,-,CASSLLGQPQHF,TGTGCCAGCAGCTTACTCGGTCAGCCCCAGCATTTT
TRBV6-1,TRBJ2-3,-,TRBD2,CASTFGTSGGDTQYF,TGTGCCAGCACTTTCGGGACTAGCGGGGGAGATACGCAGTATTTT
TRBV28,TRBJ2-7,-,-,CASSLRMRQSYEQYF,TGTGCCAGCAGCCTACGGATGAGACAGTCCTACGAGCAGTACTTC
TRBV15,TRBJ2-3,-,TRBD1,CATSRDRESDTQYF,TGTGCCACCAGCAGGGACAGGGAGTCAGATACGCAGTATTTT
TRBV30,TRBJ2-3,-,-,CAGEARTDTQYF,TGTGCCGGCGAGGCTAGAACAGATACGCAGTATTTT
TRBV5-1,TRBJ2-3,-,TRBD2,CASSLTLAGGTDTQYF,TGCGCCAGCAGCCTTACGCTAGCGGGGGGCACAGATACGCAGTATTTT
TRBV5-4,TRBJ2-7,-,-,CASSRWGQIYEQYF,TGTGCCAGCAGCCGCTGGGGCCAGATCTACGAGCAGTACTTC
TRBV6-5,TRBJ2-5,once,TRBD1,CASSYSRQGETQYF,TGTGCCAGCAGTTACTCGAGACAGGGGGAGACCCAGTACTTC
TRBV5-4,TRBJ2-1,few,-,CASSAAQEAYNEQFF,TGTGCCAGCAGCGCGGCTCAGGAGGCCTACAATGAGCAGTTCTTC
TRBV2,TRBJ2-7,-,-,CASLREHSSYEQYF,TGTGCCAGTTTGAGGGAACACAGCTCCTACGAGCAGTACTTC
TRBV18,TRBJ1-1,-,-,CASSPAGGTEAFF,TGTGCCAGCTCACCAGCCGGCGGCACTGAAGCTTTCTTT
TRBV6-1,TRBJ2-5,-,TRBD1,CASSERQGVQETQYF,TGTGCCAGCAGTGAAAGGCAGGGGGTACAAGAGACCCAGTACTTC
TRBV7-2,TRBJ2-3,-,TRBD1,CASSLSGTGSTDTQYF,TGTGCCAGCAGCTTGTCCGGGACAGGGAGCACAGATACGCAGTATTTT
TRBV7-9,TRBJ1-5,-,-,CASSQNSQPQHF,TGTGCCAGCAGCCAAAACAGTCAGCCCCAGCATTTT
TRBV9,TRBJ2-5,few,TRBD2,CASSPRTSGRETQYF,TGTGCCAGCAGCCCCCGGACTAGCGGGCGGGAGACCCAGTACTTC
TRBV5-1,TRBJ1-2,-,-,CASSFGQTTPGYTF,TGCGCCAGCAGCTTCGGACAGACCACCCCTGGCTACACCTTC
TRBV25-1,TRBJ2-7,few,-,CASSSGYEQYF,TGTGCCAGCAGTAGCGGCTACGAGCAGTACTTC
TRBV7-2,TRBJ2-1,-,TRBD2,CASSLVGLAAVSYNEQFF,TGTGCCAGCAGCTTAGTGGGGCTAGCGGCTGTTAGCTACAATGAGCAGTTCTTC
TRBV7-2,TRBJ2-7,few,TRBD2,CASSLAGTSGTEQYF,TGTGCCAGCAGCTTAGCAGGGACTAGCGGGACGGAGCAGTACTTC
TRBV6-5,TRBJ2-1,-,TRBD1,CASSPGQGRYNEQFF,TGTGCCAGCAGCCCCGGACAGGGGAGGTACAATGAGCAGTTCTTC
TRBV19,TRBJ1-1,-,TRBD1,CASRQGANTEAFF,TGTGCCAGTCGACAGGGGGCGAACACTGAAGCTTTCTTT
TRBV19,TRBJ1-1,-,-,CASSKGGNTEAFF,TGTGCCAGTAGTAAAGGAGGTAACACTGAAGCTTTCTTT
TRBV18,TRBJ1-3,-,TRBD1,CASSRDRGLNTIYF,TGTGCCAGCTCACGGGACAGGGGGCTTAACACCATATATTTT
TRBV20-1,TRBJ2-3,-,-,CSGESTDTQYF,TGCAGTGGTGAGAGCACAGATACGCAGTATTTT
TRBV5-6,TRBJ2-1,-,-,CASSLAVGGEQFF,TGTGCCAGCAGCTTGGCCGTGGGAGGTGAGCAGTTCTTC
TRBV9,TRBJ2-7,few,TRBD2,CASSGGGHSLGVYEQYF,TGTGCCAGCAGCGGCGGGGGTCACTCTCTAGGTGTCTACGAGCAGTACTTC
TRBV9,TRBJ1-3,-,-,CASSVAQFSGNTIYF,TGTGCCAGCAGCGTAGCCCAGTTCTCTGGAAACACCATATATTTT
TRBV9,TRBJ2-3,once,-,CASSDQAVQYF,TGTGCCAGCAGCGACCAGGCTGTACAGTATTTT
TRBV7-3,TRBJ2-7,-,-,CASSQGGGGYYEQYF,TGTGCCAGCAGCCAGGGTGGTGGAGGGTACTACGAGCAGTACTTC
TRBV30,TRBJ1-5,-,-,CAWRAGGTLNQPQHF,TGTGCCTGGAGGGCTGGGGGCACACTCAATCAGCCCCAGCATTTT
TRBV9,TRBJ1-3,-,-,CASSVGGLGNTIYF,TGTGCCAGCAGCGTAGGAGGGTTAGGAAACACCATATATTTT